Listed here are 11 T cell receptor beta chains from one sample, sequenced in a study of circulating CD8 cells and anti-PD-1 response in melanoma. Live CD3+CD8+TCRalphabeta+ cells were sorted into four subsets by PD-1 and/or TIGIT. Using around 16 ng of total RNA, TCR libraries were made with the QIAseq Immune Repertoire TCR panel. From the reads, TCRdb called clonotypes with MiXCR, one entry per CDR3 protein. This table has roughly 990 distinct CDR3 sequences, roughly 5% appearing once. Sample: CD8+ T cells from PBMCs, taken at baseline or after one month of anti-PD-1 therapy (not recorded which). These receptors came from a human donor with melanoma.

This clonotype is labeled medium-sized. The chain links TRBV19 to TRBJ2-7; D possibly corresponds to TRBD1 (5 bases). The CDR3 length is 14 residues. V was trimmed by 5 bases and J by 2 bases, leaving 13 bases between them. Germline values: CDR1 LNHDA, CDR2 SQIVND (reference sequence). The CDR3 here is CASSPSTGTYEQYF. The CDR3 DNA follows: TGTGCCAGTAGTCCAAGCACAGGCACCTACGAGCAGTACTTC.

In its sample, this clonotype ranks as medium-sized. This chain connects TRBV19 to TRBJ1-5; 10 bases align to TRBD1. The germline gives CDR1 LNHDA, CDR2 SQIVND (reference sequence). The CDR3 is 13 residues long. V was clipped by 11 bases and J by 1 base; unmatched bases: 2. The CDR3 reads CAGGQGSNQPQHF. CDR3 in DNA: TGTGCCGGGGGACAGGGGAGCAATCAGCCCCAGCATTTT.

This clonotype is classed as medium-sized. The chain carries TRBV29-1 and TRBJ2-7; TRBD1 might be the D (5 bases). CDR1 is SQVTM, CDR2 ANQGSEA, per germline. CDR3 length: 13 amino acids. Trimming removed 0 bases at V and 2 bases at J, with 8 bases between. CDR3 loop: CSVEEGLPYEQYF. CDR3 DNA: TGCAGCGTTGAAGAGGGGCTGCCCTACGAGCAGTACTTC.

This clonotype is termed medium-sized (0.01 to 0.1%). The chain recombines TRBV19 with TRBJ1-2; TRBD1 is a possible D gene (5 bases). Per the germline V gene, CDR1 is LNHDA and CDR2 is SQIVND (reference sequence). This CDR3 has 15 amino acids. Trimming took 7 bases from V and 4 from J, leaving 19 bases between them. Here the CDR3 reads CASTLPDTPGYGYTF. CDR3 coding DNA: TGTGCCAGTACCCTACCGGACACGCCGGGCTATGGCTACACCTTC.

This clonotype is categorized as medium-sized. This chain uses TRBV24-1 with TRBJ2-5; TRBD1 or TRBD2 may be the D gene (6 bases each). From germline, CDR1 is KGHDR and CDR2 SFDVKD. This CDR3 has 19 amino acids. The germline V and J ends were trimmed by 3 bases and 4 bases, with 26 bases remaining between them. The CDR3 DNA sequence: TGTGCCACCAGTGATCCATCCGGCGCGACTAGGGGGGAAGTAGAGACCCAGTACTTC. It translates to CATSDPSGATRGEVETQYF.

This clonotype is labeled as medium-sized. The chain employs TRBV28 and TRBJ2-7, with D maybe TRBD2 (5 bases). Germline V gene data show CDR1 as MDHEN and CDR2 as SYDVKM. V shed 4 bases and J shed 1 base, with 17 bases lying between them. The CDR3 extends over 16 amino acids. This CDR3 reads CASSSPRLSYSYEQYF. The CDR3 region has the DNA TGTGCCAGCAGTTCCCCCCGACTATCCTATTCCTACGAGCAGTACTTC. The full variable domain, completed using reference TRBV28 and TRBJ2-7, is DVKVTQSSRYLVKRTGEKVFLECVQDMDHENMFWYRQDPGLGLRLIYFSYDVKMKEKGDIPEGYSVSREKKERFSLILESASTNQTSMYLCASSSPRLSYSYEQYFGPGTRLTVT.

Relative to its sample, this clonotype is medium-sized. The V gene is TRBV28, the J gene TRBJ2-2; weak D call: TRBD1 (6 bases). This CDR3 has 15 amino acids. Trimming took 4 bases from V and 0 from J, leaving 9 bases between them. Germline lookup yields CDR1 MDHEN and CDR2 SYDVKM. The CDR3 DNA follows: TGTGCCAGCAGTTCGACAGGCCCGAACACCGGGGAGCTGTTTTTT. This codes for CASSSTGPNTGELFF.

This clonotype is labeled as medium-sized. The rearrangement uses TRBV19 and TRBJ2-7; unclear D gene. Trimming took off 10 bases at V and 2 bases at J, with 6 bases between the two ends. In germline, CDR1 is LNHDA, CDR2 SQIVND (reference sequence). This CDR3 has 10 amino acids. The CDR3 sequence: CATGTYEQYF. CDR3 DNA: TGTGCCACCGGAACCTACGAGCAGTACTTC. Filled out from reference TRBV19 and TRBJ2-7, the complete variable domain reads DGGITQSPKYLFRKEGQNVTLSCEQNLNHDAMYWYRQDPGQGLRLIYYSQIVNDFQKGDIAEGYSVSREKKESFPLTVTSAQKNPTAFYLCATGTYEQYFGPGTRLTVT.

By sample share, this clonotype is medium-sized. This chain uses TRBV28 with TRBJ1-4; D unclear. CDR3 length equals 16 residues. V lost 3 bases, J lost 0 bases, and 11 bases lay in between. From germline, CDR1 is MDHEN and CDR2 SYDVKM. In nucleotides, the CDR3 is TGTGCCAGCAGTTTGCTCGGGGATGCAACTAATGAAAAACTGTTTTTT. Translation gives CASSLLGDATNEKLFF.

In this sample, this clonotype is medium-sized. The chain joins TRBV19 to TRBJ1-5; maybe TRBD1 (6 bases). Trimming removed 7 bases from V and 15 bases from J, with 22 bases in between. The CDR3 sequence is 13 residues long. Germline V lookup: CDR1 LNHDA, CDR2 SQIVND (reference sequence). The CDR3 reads CASTTGAKPSPHF. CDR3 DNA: TGTGCCAGTACGACGGGGGCAAAACCCTCTCCGCATTTT.

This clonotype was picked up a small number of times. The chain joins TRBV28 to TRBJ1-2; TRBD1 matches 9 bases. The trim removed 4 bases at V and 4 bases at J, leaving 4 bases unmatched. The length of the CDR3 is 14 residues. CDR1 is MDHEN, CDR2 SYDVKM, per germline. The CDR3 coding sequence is TGTGCCAGCAGTTCCTTGGGACAGGGCTATGGCTACACCTTC. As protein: CASSSLGQGYGYTF.